This passage covers 21 T cell receptor beta chains from one sample sequenced in a study of shared clonotypes between healthy human individuals. Naive CD8 cells, CD45RO-negative and positively selected for CCR7, excluded terminally differentiated effector memory CD45RA+ cells. Clones were sequenced by immunoSEQ multiplex PCR, and TCRdb holds only the in-frame ones, with some missing. The sample lists over 750,000 clones; about 96% were seen once. Sequencing used naive CD8+ T cells sorted from blood. These receptors originate from a man aged 30 to 39 in good health.

This chain uses TRBV10-3 with TRBJ2-2, with D possibly TRBD1 on 5 matching bases. The V gene's germline CDR1 is ENHRY and CDR2 SYGVKD. V was shortened by 2 bases and J by 2 bases, with 12 bases between the two germline ends. The CDR3 consists of 16 residues. CDR3 sequence: CAISEPAGLNTGELFF. In nucleotides, the CDR3 is TGTGCCATCAGTGAGCCGGCAGGGCTCAACACCGGGGAGCTGTTTTTT.

The chain links TRBV9 to TRBJ2-6; a possible D gene is TRBD1 (6 bases). The CDR3 runs to 20 residues. Germline CDR1 is SGDLS and CDR2 is YYNGEE. The V end was cut by 3 bases, the J end by 0 bases, with 22 bases between. DNA of the CDR3: TGTGCCAGCAGCGCCCAACAGGGTTACTCCCCTAGCTCTGGGGCCAACGTCCTGACTTTC. It encodes CASSAQQGYSPSSGANVLTF.

The chain carries TRBV7-9 and TRBJ2-3; the D gene could be TRBD1 or TRBD2 (6 bases each). The V gene's germline CDR1 is SEHNR and CDR2 FQNEAQ (reference sequence). The CDR3 sequence is 17 residues long. Trimming shortened V by 0 bases and J by 3 bases, and 16 bases separated the two germline ends. CDR3 nucleotide sequence: TGTGCCAGCAGCTTAGCGACAGGTACCCGGGGGACAGATACGCAGTATTTT. This codes for CASSLATGTRGTDTQYF.

The chain couples TRBV27 to TRBJ2-1; 7 bases map to TRBD2. The trim removed 5 bases at V and 6 bases at J, leaving 7 bases unmatched. This CDR3 comprises 14 residues. The germline V gene has CDR1 MNHEY and CDR2 SMNVEV (reference sequence). In nucleotides, the CDR3 is TGTGCCAGCAGTCTCGGGAGGTGGGTCAATGAGCAGTTCTTC. Its protein is CASSLGRWVNEQFF.

The chain's CDR3 is CASSQEPPMNQPQHF. For the CDR3, the DNA is TGCGCCAGCAGCCAAGAGCCCCCTATGAATCAGCCCCAGCATTTT. V usage is TRBV4-1 and J usage is TRBJ1-5; D uncertain. The CDR3 is 15 residues long. Trimming cost V 0 bases and J 4 bases, with 10 bases left between them. Germline assignment: CDR1 MGHRA and CDR2 YSYEKL.

This clone was counted once. The V and J genes are TRBV11-3 and TRBJ2-1, with D hard to call. Germline V gives CDR1 SGHNT, CDR2 YENEEA. The CDR3 is 15 amino acids. The ends were cut back, 2 bases at V and 8 bases at J, with 16 bases in the middle. CDR3 DNA: TGTGCCAGCAGCTTAAGTAAGGGTGGGAAATATGAGCAGTTCTTC. It is translated as CASSLSKGGKYEQFF.

This sequence joins TRBV18 and TRBJ2-2; 10 positions match TRBD2. The V gene end was trimmed by 3 bases and the J gene end by 0 bases; junction bases not matched to a gene: 10. The germline V gene has CDR1 KGHSH and CDR2 LQKENI. The CDR3 sequence is 19 residues long. The CDR3 DNA sequence: TGTGCCAGCTCACCTTACCTCCCGGGACTAGCGTCGAACACCGGGGAGCTGTTTTTT. Its translation: CASSPYLPGLASNTGELFF.

The chain uses TRBV7-9 and TRBJ2-1, with no clear D. This CDR3 contains 11 residues. Germline values: CDR1 SEHNR, CDR2 FQNEAQ (reference sequence). The germline V and J ends were trimmed by 6 bases and 10 bases, with 10 bases remaining between them. The CDR3 nucleotides are TGTGCCAGCAGTACTTCCCAAGAGCAGTTCTTC. Its protein is CASSTSQEQFF.

This clone has just one count. The V call is TRBV18, the J call TRBJ2-5; maybe TRBD2 (5 bases). V lost 3 bases to trimming and J lost 4 bases, with 9 bases between them. CDR1 and CDR2 (germline): KGHSH, LQKENI. The CDR3 length is 13 residues. This CDR3 is CASSPDYLETQYF. Written as DNA, the CDR3 is TGTGCCAGCTCACCTGACTATTTAGAGACCCAGTACTTC.

The rearrangement links TRBV2 to TRBJ1-4; D unresolved. V was trimmed by 5 bases and J by 2 bases, leaving 21 bases between them. Looked up from germline, CDR1 is SNHLY and CDR2 is FYNNEI. CDR3 size: 18 residues. The CDR3, as DNA: TGTGCCAGCAGTACAAACTCGGACCTCACACCCACTAATGAAAAACTGTTTTTT. Protein product: CASSTNSDLTPTNEKLFF.

The J gene is TRBJ2-1, the V gene TRBV9, with D tentatively TRBD2 (6 bases). Between the trimmed V and J ends, which lost 0 bases and 8 bases, there was a span of 15 bases. The CDR3 runs 15 residues. Germline lookup yields CDR1 SGDLS and CDR2 YYNGEE. The CDR3 DNA reads TGTGCCAGCAGCGTAGGTTCTTCCTCGGGGGATGAGCAGTTCTTC. Protein: CASSVGSSSGDEQFF.

V gene TRBV11-3 combines with J gene TRBJ2-2; a possible D gene is TRBD2 (6 bases). This CDR3 has 14 amino acids. V was pared by 8 bases and J by 5 bases, with 15 bases between. Germline CDR1 and CDR2: SGHNT and YENEEA. CDR3 loop: CASSVGRGTGELFF. The CDR3 DNA sequence: TGTGCCAGCTCCGTCGGGAGAGGAACCGGGGAGCTGTTTTTT.

This chain links TRBV7-8 with TRBJ2-3; 7 nucleotides match TRBD2. This CDR3 contains 16 residues. The ends lost 5 bases at V and 2 bases at J; junction bases unmatched: 10. Germline CDR1 SGHVS, CDR2 FQNEAQ. CDR3 sequence reads: CASSAGEGGTTDTQYF. DNA of the CDR3: TGTGCCAGCAGCGCCGGGGAGGGAGGGACCACAGATACGCAGTATTTT.

The CDR3 DNA follows: TGTGCCAGCAGTTACTCCTCGCTCCCAGATACGCAGTATTTT. As protein: CASSYSSLPDTQYF. V gene TRBV6-5 combines with J gene TRBJ2-3; no firm D call. Germline assignment: CDR1 MNHEY and CDR2 SVGAGI. CDR3 length: 14 amino acids. The ends were cut back, 0 bases at V and 4 bases at J, with 8 bases in the middle.

The chain recombines TRBV11-2 with TRBJ2-1; maybe TRBD1 (5 bases). The ends were cut back, 6 bases at V and 9 bases at J, with 15 bases in the middle. The CDR3 loop spans 13 amino acids. Germline V gene data show CDR1 as SGHAT and CDR2 as FQNNGV. This chain's CDR3 is CASSFGHGGEQFF. The DNA for the CDR3 is TGTGCCAGCAGTTTTGGACACGGCGGTGAGCAGTTCTTC.

The J gene is TRBJ2-5, the V gene TRBV6-1; D not certain. The CDR3 covers 17 residues. V lost 0 bases and J 4 bases, leaving 18 bases between the germline ends. CDR1 is MNHNS, CDR2 SASEGT, per germline. The CDR3 coding sequence is TGTGCCAGCAGTGAAGCTCCGAGGTCCCCTCGGTTAGAGACCCAGTACTTC. Translated, it gives CASSEAPRSPRLETQYF.

The rearrangement joins TRBV9 to TRBJ2-3, with D tentatively TRBD2 (7 bases). This CDR3 is built from 14 residues. Germline V gene sequence: CDR1 SGDLS, CDR2 YYNGEE. The V end was cut by 7 bases, the J end by 0 bases, with 12 bases between. CDR3 bases: TGTGCCAGCCAGAGCGGGACAAGCACAGATACGCAGTATTTT. Protein product: CASQSGTSTDTQYF. Supplemented by reference TRBV9 and TRBJ2-3, the full variable domain reads DSGVTQTPKHLITATGQRVTLRCSPRSGDLSVYWYQQSLDQGLQFLIQYYNGEERAKGNILERFSAQQFPDLHSELNLSSLELGDSALYFCASQSGTSTDTQYFGPGTRLTVL.

J is TRBJ2-7 and V is TRBV5-1, with a possible D match to TRBD2 (6 bases). CDR3 length equals 15 residues. The V gene lost 2 bases and the J gene lost 3 bases, with 15 bases spanning the gap. Germline CDR1 and CDR2: SGHRS and YFSETQ. CDR3 in amino acids: CASSFRQAGLYEQYF. Written as DNA, the CDR3 is TGCGCCAGCAGCTTCCGCCAAGCGGGCCTCTACGAGCAGTACTTC. The entire variable domain, with the rest obtained from reference TRBV5-1 and TRBJ2-7, is as follows: KAGVTQTPRYLIKTRGQQVTLSCSPISGHRSVSWYQQTPGQGLQFLFEYFSETQRNKGNFPGRFSGRQFSNSRSEMNVSTLELGDSALYLCASSFRQAGLYEQYFGPGTRLTVT.

The chain is built from TRBV29-1 and TRBJ1-2; tentative D call: TRBD1 (6 bases). Per germline, CDR1 SQVTM and CDR2 ANQGSEA. The CDR3 is 16 amino acids. The germline V and J ends were trimmed by 6 bases and 3 bases, with 23 bases remaining between them. The CDR3 bases are TGCAGCGTCCTCCCCCCAGGTGGGGGCGCGTACTATGGCTACACCTTC. It specifies CSVLPPGGGAYYGYTF.

This chain links TRBV27 with TRBJ2-7; TRBD2 might be the D (5 bases). Germline V gene sequence: CDR1 MNHEY, CDR2 SMNVEV (reference sequence). The CDR3 is 12 amino acids. Trimming stripped 7 bases from V and 8 bases from J, with 15 bases between. The chain's CDR3 is CASTGGDLKQYF. CDR3 sequence (DNA): TGTGCCAGCACTGGAGGAGATCTCAAGCAGTACTTC.

The genes are TRBV18 and TRBJ2-7, with 9 positions matching TRBD1. CDR1 and CDR2 from the germline V gene are KGHSH and LQKENI. The junction had 6 bases not matched to a gene; V was cut back by 3 bases and J by 6 bases. CDR3 length equals 14 residues. The CDR3 reads CASSPGTGNFEQYF. The CDR3 DNA follows: TGTGCCAGCTCACCTGGGACAGGGAATTTCGAGCAGTACTTC.